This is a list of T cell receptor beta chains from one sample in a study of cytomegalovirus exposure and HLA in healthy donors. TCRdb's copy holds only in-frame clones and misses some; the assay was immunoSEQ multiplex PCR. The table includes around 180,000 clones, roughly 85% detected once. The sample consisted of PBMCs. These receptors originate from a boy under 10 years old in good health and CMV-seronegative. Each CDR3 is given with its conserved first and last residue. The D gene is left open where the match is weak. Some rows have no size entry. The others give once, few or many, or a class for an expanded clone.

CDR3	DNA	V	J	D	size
CASSLARGSYEQYF	TGTGCCAGCAGTTTGGCCAGGGGGTCGTACGAGCAGTACTTC	TRBV27	TRBJ2-7	TRBD1	-
CASSPGTAFYNSPLHF	TGCGCCAGCAGCCCCGGGACAGCGTTTTATAATTCACCCCTCCACTTT	TRBV4-1	TRBJ1-6	TRBD1	once
CASSLRGIQETQYF	TGCGCCAGCAGCTTACGGGGTATACAAGAGACCCAGTACTTC	TRBV5-1	TRBJ2-5	-	few
CASSFSGTRGREQYF	TGTGCCAGCAGCTTTTCCGGGACTCGTGGGCGCGAGCAGTACTTC	TRBV5-4	TRBJ2-7	-	-
CATRGGDPNEKLFF	TGTGCCACTCGGGGGGGGGATCCAAATGAAAAACTGTTTTTT	TRBV15	TRBJ1-4	-	-
CASSVIGEAKNIQYF	TGTGCCAGCAGCGTAATCGGAGAAGCCAAAAACATTCAGTACTTC	TRBV9	TRBJ2-4	-	-
CAWRHPPRNEKLFF	TGTGCCTGGAGGCACCCACCGAGGAATGAAAAACTGTTTTTT	TRBV30	TRBJ1-4	-	-
CASSLEASGTFYNEQFF	TGTGCCAGCAGCTTAGAGGCTAGCGGGACCTTCTACAATGAGCAGTTCTTC	TRBV11-2	TRBJ2-1	TRBD2	-
CASSFPDRDGTNEQFF	TGTGCCAGCAGTTTCCCCGACAGGGACGGTACCAATGAGCAGTTCTTC	TRBV28	TRBJ2-1	TRBD1	-
CASSQGAGGVETQYF	TGCGCCAGCAGCCAAGGCGCGGGGGGGGTGGAGACCCAGTACTTC	TRBV4-1	TRBJ2-5	TRBD2	-
CASSPGTGGVQPQHF	TGTGCCAGCAGTCCCGGGACAGGGGGCGTTCAGCCCCAGCATTTT	TRBV27	TRBJ1-5	TRBD1	few
CASSGNRGPGEQYF	TGTGCCAGCAGTGGTAACAGGGGGCCTGGAGAGCAGTACTTC	TRBV2	TRBJ2-7	TRBD1	once
CASTISGLADKETQYF	TGTGCCAGTACCATCTCAGGACTAGCGGACAAAGAGACCCAGTACTTC	TRBV19	TRBJ2-5	TRBD2	few
CASSPGLAGGQETQYF	TGTGCCAGCAGCCCCGGACTAGCGGGGGGCCAAGAGACCCAGTACTTC	TRBV7-9	TRBJ2-5	TRBD2	-
CASSPHPGQSPGELFF	TGTGCCAGCAGCCCCCATCCCGGACAGTCCCCCGGGGAGCTGTTTTTT	TRBV9	TRBJ2-2	-	-
CASSLTTGGGNTIYF	TGTGCCAGCAGCCTAACTACAGGGGGAGGAAACACCATATATTTT	TRBV7-2	TRBJ1-3	TRBD1	few
CASSPLSTGTGGAGELFF	TGTGCCAGCAGTCCACTCTCGACCGGGACAGGGGGCGCCGGGGAGCTGTTTTTT	TRBV28	TRBJ2-2	TRBD1	-
CASRGLGSGSVEQYF	TGTGCCAGCAGGGGGCTAGGGAGCGGGAGCGTCGAGCAGTACTTC	TRBV28	TRBJ2-7	TRBD2	once
CAWSVNTLQETQYF	TGTGCCTGGAGTGTAAACACCCTCCAAGAGACCCAGTACTTC	TRBV30	TRBJ2-5	-	-
CASSRGLASETQYF	TGTGCCAGCAGTAGGGGACTAGCATCCGAGACCCAGTACTTC	TRBV6-1	TRBJ2-5	TRBD2	once
CSSSPRLAGFLNYNEQFF	TGTTCCAGCAGCCCCCGATTAGCGGGGTTTCTAAACTACAATGAGCAGTTCTTC	TRBV7-9	TRBJ2-1	TRBD2	-
CATSRVLQETQYF	TGTGCCACCAGCAGAGTCCTCCAAGAGACCCAGTACTTC	TRBV15	TRBJ2-5	-	few
CARTAGLSNSPLHF	TGTGCCCGGACCGCGGGGCTATCGAATTCACCCCTCCACTTT	TRBV30	TRBJ1-6	-	-
CASRAGTVPAYEQYF	TGTGCCAGCAGGGCGGGGACAGTTCCCGCCTACGAGCAGTACTTC	TRBV2	TRBJ2-7	-	once
CSVELREWPYNEQFF	TGCAGCGTTGAGCTAAGGGAGTGGCCCTACAATGAGCAGTTCTTC	TRBV29-1	TRBJ2-1	-	few
CASSRSGEAYNEQFF	TGTGCCAGCAGCCGAAGCGGGGAGGCCTACAATGAGCAGTTCTTC	TRBV6-5	TRBJ2-1	TRBD2	-
CAIRGDSGSYEQYF	TGTGCCATCAGGGGGGACAGTGGCTCCTACGAGCAGTACTTC	TRBV10-3	TRBJ2-7	TRBD1	-
CATSRRDSPLHF	TGTGCCACCAGCCGGAGGGATTCACCCCTCCACTTT	TRBV15	TRBJ1-6	-	-
CASSLGLAGGLFAGELFF	TGTGCCAGCAGCCTGGGACTAGCGGGGGGGCTTTTCGCCGGGGAGCTGTTTTTT	TRBV11-1	TRBJ2-2	TRBD2	-
CASSRFVGAGEQFF	TGTGCCAGCAGCCGCTTCGTGGGGGCAGGTGAGCAGTTCTTC	TRBV7-9	TRBJ2-1	-	-
CASIDLGGENGELFF	TGTGCCAGCATCGATCTGGGGGGGGAAAACGGGGAGCTGTTTTTT	TRBV6-5	TRBJ2-2	TRBD2	-
CASSELEQYF	TGTGCCAGCAGTGAACTGGAGCAGTACTTC	TRBV6-1	TRBJ2-7	-	-
CASRNQDMGNYGYTF	TGTGCCAGTAGGAATCAGGACATGGGCAACTATGGCTACACCTTC	TRBV19	TRBJ1-2	-	-
CASKTIDRGGGNQPQHF	TGTGCCAGTAAAACAATCGACAGGGGAGGTGGCAATCAGCCCCAGCATTTT	TRBV19	TRBJ1-5	TRBD1	few
CASKVIRREDYGYTF	TGTGCCAGCAAGGTAATACGACGGGAAGACTATGGCTACACCTTC	TRBV6-5	TRBJ1-2	-	once
CASNQGRSNQPQHF	TGTGCCAGCAACCAGGGTAGGAGCAATCAGCCCCAGCATTTT	TRBV6-1	TRBJ1-5	-	-
CATWTGNTGELFF	TGTGCCACGTGGACAGGCAACACCGGGGAGCTGTTTTTT	TRBV28	TRBJ2-2	TRBD1	-
CASSLDLPSGEQFF	TGTGCCAGCAGCTTAGATCTACCTAGCGGGGAGCAGTTCTTC	TRBV11-2	TRBJ2-1	TRBD2	-
CASSESSGSSTDTQYF	TGTGCCAGCAGTGAATCTAGCGGGTCTAGCACAGATACGCAGTATTTT	TRBV2	TRBJ2-3	TRBD2	-
CASSLGQGAGTGELFF	TGTGCCAGCAGCTTGGGACAGGGGGCGGGAACCGGGGAGCTGTTTTTT	TRBV11-2	TRBJ2-2	TRBD1	-
CASSHLLPGQGTDTQYF	TGTGCCAGCAGCCATCTACTTCCGGGACAGGGGACAGATACGCAGTATTTT	TRBV7-8	TRBJ2-3	TRBD1	few